This T cell receptor beta chain was retrieved from a study of blood T cells in healthy people across ages. Alongside a J-beta primer mix, a sample-barcoded 5' primer served in a second PCR lasting about 7 to 12 cycles. A minimum of 2.5 million CDR3-containing paired-end reads was obtained for each sample. TCRdb re-derived calls from the 5' RACE reads in MiXCR, one entry per CDR3 protein. Here the sample spans 1.5 million to 2 million distinct CDR3 sequences, approximately 30% being singletons. The CDR3 spans 14 residues. Germline CDR1 reads SGHTA; CDR2 reads FQGTGA. The V segment lost 4 bases and the J segment 9 bases; nucleotides outside the gene matches: 7.

The sequenced sample was blood. The chain employs TRBV7-3 and TRBJ2-1; 9 positions agree with TRBD2. The sequence was obtained from a woman in her 30s in good health. CDR3 bases: TGTGCCAGCAGCTCCGCGGGGGGGTTAAGTGAGCAGTTCTTC. Its translation: CASSSAGGLSEQFF.